A selection of T cell receptor beta chains follows, all from one sample in a study of early stage breast cancer tumors. Sequencing used immunoSEQ multiplex PCR; TCRdb keeps in-frame clones, though not all of them. The top ten hold approximately 35% of the sample, which has over 25,000 clones, roughly two thirds seen once. The sample taken for sequencing was blood. The receptors come from a person in their fifties or sixties with breast cancer. CDR3s include the opening cysteine and the closing phenylalanine or tryptophan. The D gene is left open where the match is weak. Rows may omit the clone size; those that give it use once, few, many or a size class.

J gene,V gene,D gene,clone size,CDR3 DNA,CDR3 protein
TRBJ2-3,TRBV7-9,TRBD2,-,TGTGCCAGCAGCCCGGACATTAGCGGGCCCATTAACACAGATACGCAGTATTTT,CASSPDISGPINTDTQYF
TRBJ1-3,TRBV30,-,-,TGTGCCTGGAGGTTGCAGACCTCTGCCGGAAACACCATATATTTT,CAWRLQTSAGNTIYF
TRBJ2-3,TRBV19,-,few,TGTGCCAGTAGTTTCTCAGATACGCAGTATTTT,CASSFSDTQYF
TRBJ2-1,TRBV5-1,TRBD2,-,TGCGCCAGCAGCAAGCGGACTAGCGGGAACGCCTACAATGAGCAGTTCTTC,CASSKRTSGNAYNEQFF
TRBJ2-3,TRBV2,TRBD1,-,TGTGCCAGCAGTTCACAGGGGGCGAGCACAGATACGCAGTATTTT,CASSSQGASTDTQYF
TRBJ1-2,TRBV16,-,-,TGTGCCAGCAGCCAATCGCCCAGCTATGGCTACACCTTC,CASSQSPSYGYTF
TRBJ2-7,TRBV7-2,TRBD2,-,TGTGCCAGCAGCTTAGTGGGGGTGGTTAGCGGGAGACGCGACGAGCAGTACTTC,CASSLVGVVSGRRDEQYF
TRBJ2-7,TRBV19,-,-,TGTGCCAGTAGCCCAAGGACAGTTGACTACGAGCAGTACTTC,CASSPRTVDYEQYF
TRBJ1-5,TRBV19,-,-,TGTGCCAGTAGTAAATACGCTGGGGAGCCCCAGCATTTT,CASSKYAGEPQHF
TRBJ2-7,TRBV18,TRBD1,few,TGTGCCAGCTCACCACCGGGGACAGGCTCCTACGAGCAGTACTTC,CASSPPGTGSYEQYF
TRBJ2-1,TRBV7-6,TRBD1,-,TGTGCCAGCAGCTTTGGCCCTGCAGGGGGCGGGGATGAGCAGTTCTTC,CASSFGPAGGGDEQFF
TRBJ1-2,TRBV28,TRBD1,-,TGTGCCAGCAGCAGGACAGGGGGGAGCTATGGCTACACCTTC,CASSRTGGSYGYTF
TRBJ2-5,TRBV5-1,-,once,TGCGCCAGCAGCTTGAGTGGGGCTAGCACCCAGTACTTC,CASSLSGASTQYF
TRBJ2-7,TRBV5-1,-,-,TGCGCCAGCAGCTTGGGCGGCTACGAGCAGTACTTC,CASSLGGYEQYF
TRBJ2-3,TRBV9,-,-,TGTGCCAGCAGCGTAGGACGACAGCCCACAGATACGCAGTATTTT,CASSVGRQPTDTQYF
TRBJ2-7,TRBV10-2,-,-,TGCGCCAGCACGGGTAACTACGAGCAGTACTTC,CASTGNYEQYF
TRBJ2-3,TRBV7-2,-,-,TGTGCCAGCAGGAGCGGCCTTAGCACAGATACGCAGTATTTT,CASRSGLSTDTQYF
TRBJ1-1,TRBV28,TRBD1,-,TGTGCCAGCAGTTCCCCGGACAGGGGAGGCGCTTTCTTT,CASSSPDRGGAFF
TRBJ2-7,TRBV11-2,TRBD2,-,TGTGCCAGCAGCTCCACTAGCGGGGTTTCCTACGAGCAGTACTTC,CASSSTSGVSYEQYF
TRBJ2-7,TRBV4-1,-,few,TGCGCCAGCAGCCAAGCCCCCGGGGGAGTCCCCTACGAGCAGTACTTC,CASSQAPGGVPYEQYF
TRBJ2-3,TRBV10-1,-,-,TGCGCCAGCAGTGAGACGAGCGACCATACGCAGTATTTT,CASSETSDHTQYF
TRBJ1-2,TRBV2,-,-,TGTGCCAGCAGTGGGCAGGGAAACTATGGCTACACCTTC,CASSGQGNYGYTF
TRBJ1-1,TRBV19,TRBD1,-,TGTGCCAGTAGTATAGGGAGGAGGGCAGGGGGTCTTACTGAAGCTTTCTTT,CASSIGRRAGGLTEAFF
TRBJ2-7,TRBV11-1,TRBD1,-,TGTGCCAGCAGCCCGAGGGACAGGGGGAACGAGCAGTACTTC,CASSPRDRGNEQYF
TRBJ1-5,TRBV21-1,-,-,TGTGCCAGCAGCGTTCCGGGACGCCGATCCAAGCCCCAGCATTTT,CASSVPGRRSKPQHF
TRBJ1-3,TRBV6-5,-,-,TGTGCCAGCAGTTCCGGACCAGGAAACACCATATATTTT,CASSSGPGNTIYF
TRBJ1-2,TRBV7-8,-,-,TGTGCCAGCAGCTCGGTACCCCCGGGGAAATCTAACTATGGCTACACCTTC,CASSSVPPGKSNYGYTF
TRBJ2-6,TRBV4-2,-,few,TGTGCCAGCAGCCAAGAAGTTCCTTCCTCTGGGGCCAACGTCCTGACTTTC,CASSQEVPSSGANVLTF
TRBJ2-7,TRBV4-1,TRBD2,-,TGCGCCAGCAGCCAAGATCAGGGACTAGCGGCTGGGCAGCAGTACTTC,CASSQDQGLAAGQQYF
TRBJ1-1,TRBV10-1,-,few,TGCGCCAGCAGTGAGGGAGACCGCATGAACACTGAAGCTTTCTTT,CASSEGDRMNTEAFF
TRBJ1-4,TRBV7-8,TRBD1,-,TGTGCCAGCAGCTTAGGACAGGGTAATGAAAAACTGTTTTTT,CASSLGQGNEKLFF
TRBJ2-7,TRBV9,TRBD2,-,TGTGCCAGCAGCCCACTAGCGGACCCGTACGAGCAGTACTTC,CASSPLADPYEQYF
TRBJ2-7,TRBV27,-,-,TGTGCCAGCAGGAGGGACTCTCAGAGCTCCTACGAGCAGTACTTC,CASRRDSQSSYEQYF
TRBJ2-1,TRBV11-3,-,once,TGTGCCAGCAGCTTAGATGGGCAGCGGACCTACAATGAGCAGTTCTTC,CASSLDGQRTYNEQFF
TRBJ2-2,TRBV19,TRBD1,few,TGTGCCAGTAGTATCGGACAGGGGACTAACACCGGGGAGCTGTTTTTT,CASSIGQGTNTGELFF
TRBJ2-2,TRBV9,-,-,TGTGCCAGCAGCGTAGATCCAGTAAGGAACACCGGGGAGCTGTTTTTT,CASSVDPVRNTGELFF
TRBJ1-3,TRBV21-1,-,-,TGTGCCAGCACCAACCAAGTCCGGGACGTCTGTGGAAACACCATATATTTT,CASTNQVRDVCGNTIYF
TRBJ2-5,TRBV19,TRBD1,-,TGTGCCAGTAACCCTACAGGGGGAAAAAGAGAGACCCAGTACTTC,CASNPTGGKRETQYF